The clone carrying this TCR beta chain has just a few counts. Its specificity is not known. Trimming removed 3 bases from V and 7 bases from J; junction bases left unmatched: 2. CDR1 and CDR2 (germline): SGHRS, YFSETQ. The CDR3 has 12 residues. The data were obtained in a study of blood T cells in healthy people across ages. Overall study results and limits: A roughly linear fall in TCR beta diversity per million T cells was seen with increasing age.

Sample-barcoded 5' priming and a J-beta primer mix drove a second PCR of about 6 to 12 cycles. TCRdb reprocessed the 5' RACE reads with MiXCR, giving one entry per CDR3 protein. The profile covers roughly 700,000 distinct CDR3 sequences, with around 49% appearing a single time and roughly 30% taken by the ten largest. This chain uses TRBV5-1 with TRBJ1-1; 8 bases match TRBD1. The sequencing sample was made of blood. The sequence derives from a woman between 55 and 75 years old in good health. The CDR3 reads CASSYDRGEAFF. CDR3 sequence (DNA): TGCGCCAGCAGCTACGACAGGGGTGAAGCTTTCTTT.